This T cell receptor (beta chain) was sequenced in a study of sequential checkpoint blockade in melanoma. Study outcomes and limitations: Mutational load did not correlate with tumor T-cell fraction or clonality.

Generated by immunoSEQ multiplex PCR, the TCRdb table keeps only in-frame clones and is missing some. The sample gives 1,500 to 2,000 clones, roughly a fifth of which show up once; over 10% is in the top ten. Described treatment: randomized to nivolumab then ipilimumab (arm A) or the reverse (arm B). DNA-damaging chemotherapy had not been given to any patient beforehand. On this clone itself: Its antigen is currently unknown.

This CDR3 comprises 15 residues. Trimming took 2 bases from V and 4 from J, leaving 15 bases between them. The germline gives CDR1 SGDLS, CDR2 YYNGEE. The J gene is TRBJ1-1, the V gene TRBV9, with a tentative D call TRBD1 (5 bases). This TCR derives from a human donor with melanoma. The sequencing here drew on tumor tissue (inferred from file names), taken from a patient given nivolumab and ipilimumab in sequence. The CDR3 loop reads CASSVWAGSGTEAFF. CDR3 in DNA: TGTGCCAGCAGCGTTTGGGCAGGGTCGGGCACTGAAGCTTTCTTT. The full variable domain, in which reference TRBV9 and TRBJ1-1 provide the parts outside the CDR3, is DSGVTQTPKHLITATGQRVTLRCSPRSGDLSVYWYQQSLDQGLQFLIQYYNGEERAKGNILERFSAQQFPDLHSELNLSSLELGDSALYFCASSVWAGSGTEAFFGQGTRLTVV.